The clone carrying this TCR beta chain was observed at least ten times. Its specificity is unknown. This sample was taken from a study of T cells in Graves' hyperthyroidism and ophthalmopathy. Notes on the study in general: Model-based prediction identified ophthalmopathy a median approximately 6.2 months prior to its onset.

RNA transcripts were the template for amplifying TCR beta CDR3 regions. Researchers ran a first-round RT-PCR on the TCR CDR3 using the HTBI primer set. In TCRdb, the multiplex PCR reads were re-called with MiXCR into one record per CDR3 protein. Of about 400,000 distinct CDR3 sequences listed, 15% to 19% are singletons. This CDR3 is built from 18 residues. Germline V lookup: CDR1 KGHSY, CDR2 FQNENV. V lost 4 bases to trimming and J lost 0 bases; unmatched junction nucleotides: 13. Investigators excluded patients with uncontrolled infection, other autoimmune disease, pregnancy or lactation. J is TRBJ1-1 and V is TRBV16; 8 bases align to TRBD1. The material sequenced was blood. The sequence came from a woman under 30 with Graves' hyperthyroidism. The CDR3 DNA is TGTGCCAGCAGCCGCTTAACCGGACAGGGCGCGATGAACACTGAAGCTTTCTTT. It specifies CASSRLTGQGAMNTEAFF.